A single sample gave rise to the 27 T cell receptor beta chains below, sequenced in a study of blood T cells in healthy people across ages. A second PCR of 7 to 11 cycles used a sample-barcoded 5' primer and a J-beta primer mix. TCRdb re-analysed the 5' RACE reads in MiXCR, keeping a single row per CDR3 protein. The top ten clones hold 15% of a sample with about 650,000 distinct CDR3 sequences, about 30% of them seen once. The source material was blood. Receptors originate from a woman older than 75 in good health.

The chain has TRBV6-2 or TRBV6-3 and TRBJ2-2; 11 bases fit TRBD2. V shed 2 bases, J shed 3 bases, and the junction held 5 bases outside the gene matches. The CDR3 length is 17 residues. Germline-derived CDR1 and CDR2 are MNHEY and SVGEGT. CDR3 sequence: CASSYTLAGAHTGELFF. In DNA form, the CDR3 reads TGTGCCAGCAGTTACACACTAGCGGGGGCGCACACCGGGGAGCTGTTTTTT.

This clonotype has ten or more counts. The V gene is TRBV30, the J gene TRBJ1-2; possible D gene TRBD1, 6 bases. CDR1 is GTSNPN, CDR2 SVGIG, per germline (reference sequence). V lost 4 bases, J lost 7 bases, and 10 bases lay in between. The CDR3 runs to 11 residues. The CDR3: CAWNREGGYTF. CDR3 DNA sequence: TGTGCCTGGAACAGGGAGGGTGGCTACACCTTC.

This clonotype was counted ten times or more. The chain joins TRBV6-5 to TRBJ2-1; TRBD2 might be the D (6 bases). The V and J ends lost 6 bases and 4 bases respectively, with 16 bases between them. The CDR3 runs 15 residues. Germline loops: CDR1 MNHEY, CDR2 SVGAGI. The CDR3: CASSPTRLGYNEQFF. The CDR3 region has the DNA TGTGCCAGCAGCCCCACCCGACTAGGATACAATGAGCAGTTCTTC.

Worth noting for this clonotype: One end of the junction varies from germline; a read error may be responsible. The chain employs TRBV12-3 or TRBV12-4 and TRBJ2-3; D is unresolved. There are 11 residues in the CDR3. Written as DNA, the CDR3 is TGTGCCAGCAGCATTACAGATGCGCAGTATTTC. Amino acids: CASSITDAQYF.

There are a few counts of this clonotype. This chain connects TRBV11-2 to TRBJ2-3, with TRBD1 matching 7 bases. Per the germline V gene, CDR1 is SGHAT and CDR2 is FQNNGV. Trimming at V came to 0 bases and at J to 1 base, leaving 4 bases not matched to a gene. The CDR3 extends over 16 amino acids. The CDR3 coding sequence is TGTGCCAGCAGCTTAGATAGGGGGCGGGGCACAGATACGCAGTATTTT. It is translated as CASSLDRGRGTDTQYF.

This clonotype was detected a few times. Possible read error: a much larger clone is one base away. This chain links TRBV28 with TRBJ2-6, with D perhaps TRBD1 or TRBD2 (5 bases each). The germline V gene has CDR1 MDHEN and CDR2 SYDVKM. The CDR3 contains 16 residues. This CDR3 is CATRATQSTGANVRTF. CDR3 coding DNA: TGTGCCACGAGGGCGACACAATCGACTGGGGCCAACGTCCGGACTTTC. Filled out from reference TRBV28 and TRBJ2-6, the complete variable domain reads DVKVTQSSRYLVKRTGEKVFLECVQDMDHENMFWYRQDPGLGLRLIYFSYDVKMKEKGDIPEGYSVSREKKERFSLILESASTNQTSMYLCATRATQSTGANVRTFGAGSRLTVL.

The DNA of the CDR3 is TGTGCCAGCAGGGTACCAGGTGAAGCTTTCTTT. It yields the protein CASRVPGEAFF. This chain links TRBV25-1 with TRBJ1-1; D not resolved. The V gene lost 6 bases and the J gene lost 7 bases, with 9 bases spanning the gap. Germline V gene data show CDR1 as MGHDK and CDR2 as SYGVNS. CDR3 length equals 11 residues. Using reference TRBV25-1 and TRBJ1-1 for the parts outside the CDR3, the full variable domain is EADIYQTPRYLVIGTGKKITLECSQTMGHDKMYWYQQDPGMELHLIHYSYGVNSTEKGDLSSESTVSRIRTEHFPLTLESARPSHTSQYLCASRVPGEAFFGQGTRLTVV.

V is TRBV27 and J is TRBJ1-6; no clear D gene. The CDR3 is made up of 14 amino acids. Per germline, CDR1 MNHEY and CDR2 SMNVEV (reference sequence). Trimming shortened V by 3 bases and J by 10 bases, and 13 bases separated the two germline ends. The CDR3 DNA reads TGTGCCAGCAGTTTCTCAGCCCCAAGCTCACCCCTCCACTTT. Amino acids: CASSFSAPSSPLHF.

This clonotype came up many times. The rearrangement uses TRBV7-9 and TRBJ2-3, with 12 nucleotides matching TRBD2. V was clipped by 6 bases and J by 5 bases; unmatched bases: 9. CDR1 is SEHNR and CDR2 is FQNEAQ in the germline V gene (reference sequence). The CDR3 has 16 amino acids. The CDR3 is CASSPPGLAGRDTQYF. Here the CDR3 DNA reads TGTGCCAGCAGTCCGCCGGGACTAGCGGGTAGAGATACGCAGTATTTT.

This clonotype showed up many times. The chain recombines TRBV7-2 with TRBJ2-5, with 9 positions matching TRBD2. This CDR3 comprises 15 residues. Germline V gene data show CDR1 as SGHTA and CDR2 as FQGNSA. J gave up 2 bases and V 2 bases, and 3 bases lay outside the gene matches. CDR3 amino acids: CASSLLAGIQETQYF. Here the CDR3 DNA reads TGTGCCAGCAGCTTACTAGCGGGGATTCAAGAGACCCAGTACTTC.

The table lists this clonotype with many counts. The chain employs TRBV28 and TRBJ2-7; the D gene is possibly TRBD1 (5 bases). V was clipped by 8 bases and J by 5 bases, with 13 bases between them. Per the germline V gene, CDR1 is MDHEN and CDR2 is SYDVKM. The CDR3 runs 12 residues. The CDR3 region has the DNA TGTGCCAGCTCCAGGGTAGGGGACGAGCAGTACTTC. Its translation is CASSRVGDEQYF.

This clonotype was observed many times. V usage is TRBV29-1 and J usage is TRBJ2-7, with D tentatively TRBD1 or TRBD2 (5 bases each). In germline, CDR1 is SQVTM, CDR2 ANQGSEA. The CDR3 extends over 13 amino acids. Trimming pared 6 bases from V and 0 bases from J, leaving 12 bases between. The CDR3 here is CSVGWGSSYEQYF. The CDR3 coding sequence is TGCAGCGTGGGGTGGGGGAGCTCCTACGAGCAGTACTTC.

This clonotype has only one observation. As DNA, the CDR3 is TGTGCCAGCAGCTTAGGAGCTAGCGGCCCTTACAATGAGCAGTTCTTC. Its protein is CASSLGASGPYNEQFF. The chain combines TRBV7-9 with TRBJ2-1; 7 bases map to TRBD2. The CDR3 consists of 16 residues. The V segment lost 1 base and the J segment 4 bases; nucleotides outside the gene matches: 7. Germline CDR1 is SEHNR and CDR2 is FQNEAQ (reference sequence).

In this sample, this clonotype turned up many times. This chain connects TRBV6-1 to TRBJ2-5, with 10 bases that match TRBD1. Trimming took 6 bases from V and 5 from J; bases not matched to a gene: 6. This CDR3 contains 14 residues. The germline V gene has CDR1 MNHNS and CDR2 SASEGT. CDR3 in amino acids: CASRGQGNRETQYF. CDR3 sequence (DNA): TGTGCCAGCAGGGGACAGGGGAACCGGGAGACCCAGTACTTC.

This clonotype showed up many times. The gene calls are TRBV2 and TRBJ2-1; TRBD2 aligns across 11 bases. Germline V lookup: CDR1 SNHLY, CDR2 FYNNEI. Trimming removed 4 bases from V and 10 bases from J; junction bases left unmatched: 6. The CDR3 has 14 amino acids. The CDR3 bases are TGTGCCAGCAGTGCGGGACTAGCGGTCGCAGAGCAGTTCTTC. Translating it yields CASSAGLAVAEQFF.

This clonotype was picked up a small number of times. The rearrangement uses TRBV4-3 and TRBJ1-1; TRBD1 matches at 8 bases. The CDR3 has 15 amino acids. CDR1 LGHNA and CDR2 YSLEER come from the germline V gene. The junction had 10 bases not matched to a gene; V was cut back by 5 bases and J by 5 bases. DNA of the CDR3: TGCGCCAGCAGCGCTACACAGGGGGTTGCGACTGAAGCTTTCTTT. Translating gives CASSATQGVATEAFF.

This clonotype was seen at least ten times. The chain recombines TRBV6-6 with TRBJ1-1; D is ambiguous. CDR1 and CDR2 (germline): MNHNY, SVGAGI (reference sequence). V was cut by 6 bases and J by 2 bases, with 4 bases left in between. This CDR3 is built from 11 residues. The CDR3 nucleotides read TGTGCCAGCAGGACCAACACTGAAGCTTTCTTT. Translation: CASRTNTEAFF.

This chain uses TRBV19 with TRBJ2-7, with 9 bases matching TRBD1. After removal of 6 bases from V and 6 bases from J, the junction contained 12 bases not matched to a gene. There are 15 residues in the CDR3. Per germline, CDR1 LNHDA and CDR2 SQIVND (reference sequence). CDR3 in amino acids: CASRETGGIPCEQYF. Written as DNA, the CDR3 is TGTGCCAGTAGGGAGACAGGGGGTATTCCCTGCGAGCAGTACTTC. The full variable domain, rest sourced from reference TRBV19 and TRBJ2-7, is DGGITQSPKYLFRKEGQNVTLSCEQNLNHDAMYWYRQDPGQGLRLIYYSQIVNDFQKGDIAEGYSVSREKKESFPLTVTSAQKNPTAFYLCASRETGGIPCEQYFGPGTRLTVT.

V usage is TRBV27 and J usage is TRBJ1-5, with D possibly being TRBD1 (6 bases). Trimming took 5 bases from V and 5 from J, leaving 13 bases between them. This CDR3 region has 14 residues. Germline lookup yields CDR1 MNHEY and CDR2 SMNVEV (reference sequence). The CDR3 DNA reads as TGTGCCAGCAGTCCCCGGGACACCTATCAGCCCCAGCATTTT. Amino acid sequence: CASSPRDTYQPQHF.

Written as DNA, the CDR3 is TGTGCCATCTCTTGGACAGGGGGCAACTACGAGCAGTACTTC. Its translation: CAISWTGGNYEQYF. The rearrangement uses TRBV10-3 and TRBJ2-7, with TRBD1 matching over 11 bases. Trimming took 8 bases from V and 3 from J; bases not matched to a gene: 6. Looked up from germline, CDR1 is ENHRY and CDR2 is SYGVKD. The CDR3 length is 14 residues.

This clonotype was counted ten times or more. The CDR3 DNA follows: TGTGCCAGCAGTTACTTGGATGGGGGCGAGCAGTACTTC. It encodes CASSYLDGGEQYF. This chain uses TRBV6-2 or TRBV6-3 with TRBJ2-7; D could derive from TRBD1 or TRBD2 (5 bases each). Trimming cost V 1 base and J 6 bases, with 10 bases left between them. The CDR3 consists of 13 residues. Germline assignment: CDR1 MNHEY and CDR2 SVGEGT.

The chain couples TRBV20-1 to TRBJ1-5; D remains unclear. CDR3 length: 16 amino acids. Between the trimmed V and J ends, which lost 0 bases and 0 bases, there was a span of 12 bases. CDR1 DFQATT and CDR2 SNEGSKA come from the germline V gene (reference sequence). The CDR3 reads CSARDARYPSNQPQHF. CDR3 DNA sequence: TGCAGTGCTAGAGATGCCCGATACCCTAGCAATCAGCCCCAGCATTTT.

The chain has TRBV19 and TRBJ1-1; D is possibly TRBD1 (5 bases). The germline V gene has CDR1 LNHDA and CDR2 SQIVND (reference sequence). CDR3 length: 14 amino acids. V was pared by 8 bases and J by 8 bases, with 21 bases between. This CDR3 is CASRRLQSTGEAFF. CDR3 coding DNA: TGTGCCAGTCGCCGTCTTCAGTCCACAGGAGAAGCTTTCTTT.

This rearrangement joins TRBV6-2 or TRBV6-3 to TRBJ2-7, with 11 bases that match TRBD2. Germline V lookup: CDR1 MNHEY, CDR2 SVGEGT. Unmatched junction bases numbered 8, after V lost 4 bases and J lost 3 bases. This CDR3 region has 16 residues. The CDR3 nucleotides read TGTGCCAGCAGTTCCGACCGACTAGCGGGACTCTACGAGCAGTACTTC. This translates into CASSSDRLAGLYEQYF.

The chain employs TRBV20-1 and TRBJ1-1; a weak D match, TRBD1 (5 bases). V was trimmed by 6 bases and J by 3 bases, leaving 17 bases between them. From germline, CDR1 is DFQATT and CDR2 SNEGSKA (reference sequence). The CDR3 has 14 amino acids. CDR3 residues: CSALNAGGDTEAFF. CDR3 nucleotides: TGCAGTGCCCTCAACGCGGGAGGGGACACTGAAGCTTTCTTT.

V is TRBV7-2 and J is TRBJ1-4, with D possibly being TRBD1 (5 bases). Trimming pared 1 base from V and 4 bases from J, leaving 13 bases between. CDR3 size: 16 residues. Germline V gives CDR1 SGHTA, CDR2 FQGNSA. CDR3 residues: CASSLGAGQVNEKLFF. Here the CDR3 DNA reads TGTGCCAGCAGCTTAGGGGCGGGGCAAGTTAATGAAAAACTGTTTTTT.

The V and J genes are TRBV13 and TRBJ2-3, with 10 positions matching TRBD2. The CDR3 spans 16 residues. Germline CDR1 is PRHDT and CDR2 is FYEKMQ (reference sequence). The junction had 11 bases not matched to a gene; V was cut back by 5 bases and J by 6 bases. The CDR3 loop is CASSDGLAVVSDTQYF. The CDR3 DNA reads TGTGCCAGCAGCGACGGACTAGCGGTGGTGTCGGATACGCAGTATTTT.